This is a list of T cell receptor beta chains from one sample in a study of OX40 agonist ivuxolimab in advanced cancers. Generated by immunoSEQ multiplex PCR, the TCRdb table keeps only in-frame clones and is missing some. The profile shows tens of thousands of clones, over 80% of them singletons. Sequencing used CD4+ or CD8+ T cells sorted from blood, obtained in a trial of the OX40 agonist ivuxolimab. These receptors all come from an adult with an advanced solid tumor such as melanoma, head and neck, liver or kidney cancer. Each CDR3 is given with its conserved first and last residue. D genes are given only for firm matches. Size is omitted from some rows. Given values are once, few, many or a class for expanded clones.

j_call clone_size cdr3_length d_call v_call cdr3_aa cdr3_nt
TRBJ1-1 - 14 TRBD1 TRBV7-9 CASSPTGGYTEAFF TGTGCCAGCAGCCCGACAGGGGGGTACACTGAAGCCTTCTTT
TRBJ1-2 - 13 TRBD1 TRBV6-1 CASRDRVNYGYTF TGTGCCAGCAGAGACAGGGTGAACTATGGCTACACCTTC
TRBJ2-3 - 19 - TRBV5-5 CASSLRRDSLFSRTDTQYF TGTGCCAGCAGCTTGCGTAGGGACTCTCTATTTTCCCGCACAGATACGCAGTATTTT
TRBJ2-1 - 16 - TRBV28 CASSLGGDGNYNEQFF TGTGCCAGCAGTTTAGGCGGGGACGGCAATTACAATGAGCAGTTCTTC
TRBJ1-2 - 11 - TRBV6-5 CASSEGWGYTF TGTGCCAGCTCGGAGGGTTGGGGCTACACCTTC
TRBJ2-7 - 14 - TRBV30 CAWSAGTSAYEQYF TGTGCCTGGAGTGCCGGGACGTCCGCCTACGAGCAGTACTTC
TRBJ2-2 - 15 - TRBV27 CASSATHLSAGELFF TGTGCCAGCAGTGCCACGCACCTATCGGCCGGGGAGCTGTTTTTT
TRBJ2-4 - 12 - TRBV7-2 CASSTGREIQYF TGTGCCAGCAGCACCGGTCGGGAGATTCAGTACTTC
TRBJ2-3 - 15 TRBD2 TRBV16 CASSTRGGNTDTQYF TGTGCCAGCAGCACCCGCGGGGGGAACACAGATACGCAGTATTTT
TRBJ2-7 - 12 - TRBV6-4 CARGGRLYEQYF TGTGCCAGAGGAGGACGCCTTTACGAGCAGTACTTC
TRBJ2-1 - 14 - TRBV6-5 CASNQGLNYNEQFF TGTGCCAGCAACCAGGGACTCAATTACAATGAGCAGTTCTTC
TRBJ1-5 - 16 TRBD1 TRBV7-2 CASSPGIQGASQPQHF TGTGCCAGCAGCCCGGGGATCCAGGGGGCGAGTCAGCCCCAGCATTTT
TRBJ2-3 - 20 TRBD2 TRBV14 CASSPMTSGRGPGGTDTQYF TGTGCCAGCAGCCCGATGACTAGCGGGAGAGGACCTGGAGGCACAGATACGCAGTATTTT
TRBJ2-5 - 16 - TRBV5-6 CASSSKEVLPTLEQYF TGTGCCAGCAGCTCCAAGGAAGTCCTGCCTACCTTAGAGCAGTACTTC
TRBJ2-4 - 17 - TRBV18 CASSPYTRVETKNIQYF TGTGCCAGCTCACCGTACACCAGGGTGGAGACCAAAAACATTCAGTACTTC
TRBJ2-7 - 12 - TRBV28 CASSFVTYEQYF TGTGCCAGCAGTTTTGTGACCTACGAGCAGTACTTC
TRBJ2-3 - 16 TRBD2 TRBV7-2 CASTLHLAGGLDTQYF TGTGCCAGCACCCTACACCTAGCGGGGGGGTTAGATACGCAGTATTTT
TRBJ2-2 - 14 TRBD1 TRBV6-1 CASRGDRDTGELFF TGTGCCAGCAGGGGCGACAGGGACACCGGGGAGCTGTTTTTT
TRBJ2-7 - 13 TRBD2 TRBV29-1 CSVYSSGGYEQYF TGCAGCGTTTATTCTAGCGGGGGATACGAGCAGTACTTC
TRBJ2-3 - 16 - TRBV11-2 CASSKDRPPSTDTQYF TGTGCCAGCAGCAAGGACAGACCTCCTAGCACAGATACGCAGTATTTT
TRBJ1-1 - 13 TRBD1 TRBV19 CASRRDSNTEAFF TGTGCCAGTCGGAGGGACAGCAACACTGAAGCTTTCTTT
TRBJ1-4 - 15 - TRBV7-8 CASSPLPGVNEKLFF TGTGCCAGCAGCCCGCTGCCTGGGGTTAATGAAAAACTGTTTTTT
TRBJ2-7 - 14 TRBD1 TRBV2 CASSPGQGAYEQYF TGTGCCAGCTCCCCGGGACAGGGGGCATACGAGCAGTACTTC
TRBJ1-2 - 12 - TRBV2 CASSDEGYGYTF TGTGCCAGCAGTGACGAGGGTTATGGCTACACCTTC
TRBJ1-6 - 14 - TRBV7-2 CASFSGFGNSPLHF TGTGCCAGCTTTTCCGGGTTTGGAAATTCACCCCTCCACTTT
TRBJ1-1 - 13 - TRBV5-1 CASSLAPQAEAFF TGCGCCAGCAGCTTGGCGCCCCAGGCTGAAGCTTTCTTT
TRBJ1-6 - 16 - TRBV27 CASKPAGGTLSSPLHF TGTGCCAGCAAGCCGGCTGGAGGGACCCTCAGTTCACCCCTCCACTTT
TRBJ2-7 - 13 - TRBV6-5 CASSWAPRYEQYF TGTGCCAGCAGTTGGGCCCCTCGCTACGAGCAGTACTTC
TRBJ1-1 - 13 - TRBV2 CASKTEQGTEAFF TGTGCCAGCAAGACAGAACAAGGTACTGAAGCTTTCTTT
TRBJ2-1 - 15 TRBD1 TRBV15 CATSRDRGLNNEQFF TGTGCCACCAGCAGAGACAGGGGGCTAAACAATGAGCAGTTCTTC
TRBJ2-7 few 15 TRBD2 TRBV7-8 CASSLASGRAYEQYF TGTGCCAGCAGCTTAGCTAGCGGGAGGGCCTACGAGCAGTACTTC
TRBJ1-2 - 12 - TRBV29-1 CSVERQSWGRIF TGCAGCGTTGAAAGGCAGTCGTGGGGTCGGATCTTC
TRBJ1-4 - 15 - TRBV6-5 CASSLKGWTNEKLFF TGTGCCAGCAGTTTAAAGGGATGGACTAATGAAAAACTGTTTTTT
TRBJ2-3 - 13 - TRBV19 CASSTQQGGAQYF TGTGCCAGTAGTACTCAACAGGGCGGCGCGCAGTATTTT
TRBJ1-4 once 14 - TRBV11-3 CASSKDSLNEKLFF TGTGCCAGCAGCAAGGACAGTTTGAATGAAAAACTGTTTTTT
TRBJ2-1 few 14 - TRBV10-2 CASSEPSQYNEQFF TGCGCCAGCAGTGAGCCGAGCCAGTACAATGAGCAGTTCTTC
TRBJ2-3 - 16 - TRBV7-2 CASSFPTLGGADTQYF TGTGCCAGCAGCTTCCCCACCCTCGGGGGAGCTGATACGCAGTATTTT
TRBJ2-5 - 10 - TRBV10-2 CASSEGTQYF TGCGCCAGTTCAGAGGGGACCCAGTACTTC
TRBJ2-1 - 15 TRBD1 TRBV28 CASSPSGQGVNEQFF TGTGCCAGCAGTCCCTCGGGACAGGGGGTTAATGAGCAGTTCTTC
TRBJ1-2 - 14 - TRBV5-5 CASSLERQDYGYTF TGTGCCAGCAGCTTGGAGAGACAAGACTATGGCTACACCTTC
TRBJ1-4 - 13 - TRBV2 CASSDTTNEKLFF TGTGCCAGCAGTGACACAACTAATGAAAAACTGTTTTTT
TRBJ2-2 - 15 - TRBV28 CASSLWNRLAGELFF TGTGCCAGCAGTTTATGGAACCGGCTTGCCGGGGAGCTGTTTTTT
TRBJ1-1 - 14 - TRBV27 CASTPWGGNTEAFF TGTGCCAGCACCCCCTGGGGGGGGAACACTGAAGCTTTCTTT
TRBJ2-7 - 14 TRBD1 TRBV11-2 CASSLDRGPYEQYF TGTGCCAGCAGCCTGGACAGGGGGCCCTACGAGCAGTACTTC
TRBJ1-3 - 17 - TRBV5-1 CASSPADSISSGNTIYF TGCGCCAGCAGCCCAGCGGACTCAATTAGCTCTGGAAACACCATATATTTT
TRBJ1-1 - 15 - TRBV2 CASSSRLTENTEAFF TGTGCCAGCAGTTCCCGGCTGACAGAGAACACTGAAGCTTTCTTT
TRBJ2-3 - 11 - TRBV6-5 CASRGRDTQYF TGTGCCAGCAGAGGTCGGGATACGCAGTATTTT
TRBJ1-3 - 15 TRBD1 TRBV28 CASSGQGAGGNTIYF TGTGCCAGCAGTGGACAGGGGGCGGGTGGAAACACCATATATTTT
TRBJ1-3 - 12 - TRBV9 CASSSAGNTIYF TGTGCCAGCAGCTCAGCTGGAAACACCATATATTTT